The 11 T cell receptor beta chains below come from one sample, sequenced in a study of cytomegalovirus exposure and HLA in healthy donors. PCR was performed using 60 Vbeta and 13 Jbeta primers. Profiling relied on immunoSEQ multiplex PCR, and the TCRdb table lists in-frame clones only, not all of them. The sample records about 110,000 clones, around 86% being singletons. Sequencing used PBMCs. These receptors were taken from a man in his forties in good health and CMV-seronegative.

The rearrangement links TRBV11-2 to TRBJ1-1; possible D gene TRBD1, 5 bases. CDR1 and CDR2 (germline): SGHAT, FQNNGV. V lost 2 bases and J lost 3, with 10 bases in between. This CDR3 comprises 14 residues. The CDR3 nucleotides read TGTGCCAGCAGCTTACAGCCAGGGTACACTGAAGCTTTCTTT. As protein: CASSLQPGYTEAFF.

The genes are TRBV18 and TRBJ2-7, with 7 bases lining up with TRBD2. This CDR3 comprises 15 residues. J was trimmed by 4 bases and V by 4 bases; bases with no gene match: 10. Germline loops: CDR1 KGHSH, CDR2 LQKENI. Here the CDR3 reads CASSLTGGPAYEQYF. In nucleotides, the CDR3 is TGTGCCAGCTCACTGACGGGAGGTCCGGCTTACGAGCAGTACTTC.

This rearrangement joins TRBV5-6 to TRBJ1-5; the D is unclear. Trimming removed 2 bases at V and 4 bases at J, with 7 bases between. The germline gives CDR1 SGHDT, CDR2 YYEEEE. CDR3 length: 13 amino acids. CDR3 sequence reads: CASSLDGNQPQHF. The CDR3 bases are TGTGCCAGCAGCTTAGACGGGAATCAGCCCCAGCATTTT.

The gene calls are TRBV29-1 and TRBJ1-4; perhaps TRBD1 as D (5 bases). The V end was cut by 6 bases, the J end by 6 bases, with 14 bases between. This CDR3 spans 13 amino acids. Germline CDR1 is SQVTM and CDR2 is ANQGSEA. The CDR3 DNA reads TGCAGCGTGGCGTTTGGGGCTTATGAAAAACTGTTTTTT. It translates to CSVAFGAYEKLFF.

The V call is TRBV29-1, the J call TRBJ2-2; 14 nucleotides align to TRBD2. The CDR3 is 16 amino acids. From germline, CDR1 is SQVTM and CDR2 ANQGSEA. V dropped 4 bases and J dropped 5; count of bases not matched to a gene: 6. The CDR3 loop is CSVVAGLAGVTGELFF. DNA of the CDR3: TGCAGCGTTGTGGCGGGACTAGCGGGAGTTACCGGGGAGCTGTTTTTT.

This chain joins TRBV27 and TRBJ2-2; maybe TRBD2 (5 bases). V shed 5 bases and J shed 4 bases, with 17 bases lying between them. Germline values: CDR1 MNHEY, CDR2 SMNVEV (reference sequence). CDR3 length equals 16 residues. CDR3 in DNA: TGTGCCAGCAGTGCCCCGGGATTCCAGAGCACCGGGGAGCTGTTTTTT. Protein: CASSAPGFQSTGELFF.

This rearrangement joins TRBV28 to TRBJ1-5; D perhaps matches TRBD1 (5 bases). Germline lookup yields CDR1 MDHEN and CDR2 SYDVKM. The CDR3 runs 15 residues. The V gene lost 7 bases and the J gene lost 1 base, with 14 bases spanning the gap. The CDR3 bases are TGTGCCAGCATCGAGATCAGGGTAAGCAATCAGCCCCAGCATTTT. This translates into CASIEIRVSNQPQHF. Combining the CDR3 with reference TRBV28 and TRBJ1-5 gives the whole variable domain DVKVTQSSRYLVKRTGEKVFLECVQDMDHENMFWYRQDPGLGLRLIYFSYDVKMKEKGDIPEGYSVSREKKERFSLILESASTNQTSMYLCASIEIRVSNQPQHFGDGTRLSIL.

V is TRBV7-8 and J is TRBJ1-1; 7 bases fit TRBD1. CDR3 length equals 15 residues. After removal of 5 bases from V and 0 bases from J, the junction contained 6 bases not matched to a gene. Germline CDR1 and CDR2: SGHVS and FQNEAQ. The CDR3 coding sequence is TGTGCCAGCAGCCTTCCGGGACAGCTGAACACTGAAGCTTTCTTT. Translated, it gives CASSLPGQLNTEAFF.

V gene TRBV25-1 combines with J gene TRBJ1-1, with 11 positions matching TRBD1. Trimming cost V 3 bases and J 5 bases; bases outside gene matches: 5. The CDR3 extends over 15 amino acids. Looked up from germline, CDR1 is MGHDK and CDR2 is SYGVNS. CDR3 DNA sequence: TGTGCCAGCAGTGAGGGGACAGGGGGGAGGACTGAAGCTTTCTTT. This codes for CASSEGTGGRTEAFF.

V usage is TRBV7-2 and J usage is TRBJ1-1, with a possible D match to TRBD1 (5 bases). The CDR3 totals 14 residues. The germline V gene encodes CDR1 SGHTA and CDR2 FQGNSA. V was shortened by 5 bases and J by 0 bases, with 10 bases between the two germline ends. CDR3 amino acids: CASSKTAMNTEAFF. The CDR3 coding sequence is TGTGCCAGCAGCAAGACAGCCATGAACACTGAAGCTTTCTTT.

The gene calls are TRBV10-1 and TRBJ2-4; D is uncertain. V shed 5 bases and J shed 0 bases, with 17 bases lying between them. CDR1 and CDR2 from the germline V gene are WNHNN and SYGVQD (reference sequence). The CDR3 covers 17 residues. The CDR3 DNA follows: TGCGCCAGCAGTCCTTCGAGAATACTACTAGCCAAAAACATTCAGTACTTC. Its translation: CASSPSRILLAKNIQYF.